The sequence of this TCR beta chain was determined in a study of OX40 agonist ivuxolimab in advanced cancers. Regarding the study in general: Ivuxolimab was a fully human IgG2 agonistic monoclonal antibody targeting the costimulatory receptor OX40 (CD134). Intravenous ivuxolimab was administered to patients every 2 weeks at six dose levels: 0.01, 0.1, 0.3, 1.5, 3 and 10 mg/kg. Among the roughly 52 dose-escalation patients, about 20 had hepatocellular carcinoma, approximately 15 melanoma, 9 renal cell carcinoma and 9 head and neck cancer. The dose-escalation cohort was about 83% male with a mean age of around 64 years, ranging from roughly 23 to 79. Prior anti-PD-1, anti-PD-L1 or anti-CTLA-4 therapy was permitted, and about 40% of dose-escalation patients had received checkpoint inhibitors. Partial responses occurred in three dose-escalation patients: two with cutaneous melanoma and one with hepatocellular carcinoma. Peripheral TCRbeta sequencing was intended to test whether TCR sequence diversity was altered and clonal T-cell expansion was caused by ivuxolimab. The paper reports the monotherapy dose-escalation portion (N of about 50 patients) of the phase I ivuxolimab trial. General conclusions and limits of the study: At doses from 0.1 to 3.0 mg/kg, clonal expansion was seen in both CD4+ and CD8+ blood T cells between baseline and week 6. The antigen specificity of the peripheral T cells that underwent clonal expansion was not determined. Partial responders in the 0.1-3.0 mg/kg groups had among the lowest normalized peripheral clonal expansion, especially among CD8+ T cells. After ivuxolimab, CD8+ T cells had more expanded clones than CD4+ T cells on average. Low levels of normalized T-cell clonal expansion were also seen in some nonresponding patients.

V loses 5 bases at its end and J loses 5 bases; junction bases beyond the gene matches: 7. CDR1 and CDR2, per the germline V gene, are MNHNS and SASEGT. Spanning cysteine to phenylalanine, the CDR3 consists of 15 amino acids. Here the CDR3 DNA is all that survives: 45 bases in frame from base 1. The trial excluded patients who had a history of autoimmune disease or who were on systemic immunosuppression. Peripheral blood for TCR sequencing was collected from all dose cohorts at baseline, on cycle 4 day 1, and on cycle 7 day 1. Samples came from an open-label, multicenter, first-in-human phase I dose-escalation trial of ivuxolimab. Adults with locally advanced or metastatic head and neck squamous cell, hepatocellular, melanoma or renal cell carcinoma were enrolled in the trial. CD4+ and CD8+ T cells were sorted separately from peripheral blood before TCR sequencing. With respect to this clone: Its antigen is unknown. Nothing much larger sits one base from this clone, and base qualities are not available.

For sequencing of the TCRbeta CDR3 region, genomic DNA was extracted from the sorted cells. The immunoSEQ Assay was used to sequence the TCRbeta CDR3 regions. The immuneACCESS repertoire file appears here via TCRdb, limited to in-frame rearrangements. These files lack a portion of the clones; in checked studies, under half of the deficit traces to unresolved V genes, and the cause of the others is not known. Recorded for this sample are about 38,000 clones; approximately 86% of them occurred a single time. Under 45% of the sample comes from the top ten. The sequence was collected from an adult with an advanced solid tumor such as melanoma, head and neck, liver or kidney cancer. The V and J genes are TRBV6-1 and TRBJ2-1; TRBD2 aligns with 9 central bases. Here the sequenced sample was CD4+ or CD8+ T cells sorted from blood, taken in a trial of the OX40 agonist ivuxolimab. The CDR3 sequence is CASSSSGRRNNEQFF. The DNA sequence is given as TGTGCCAGCAGTAGTAGCGGGAGACGAAACAATGAGCAGTTCTTC.